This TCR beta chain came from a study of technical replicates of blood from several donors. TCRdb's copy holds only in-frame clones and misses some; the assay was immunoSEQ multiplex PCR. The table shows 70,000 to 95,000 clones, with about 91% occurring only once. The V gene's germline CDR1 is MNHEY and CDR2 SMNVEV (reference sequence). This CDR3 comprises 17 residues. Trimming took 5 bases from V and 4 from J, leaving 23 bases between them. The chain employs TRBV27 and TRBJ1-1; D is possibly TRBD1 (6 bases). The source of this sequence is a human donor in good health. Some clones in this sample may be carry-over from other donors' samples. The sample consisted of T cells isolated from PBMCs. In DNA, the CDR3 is TGTGCCAGCAGTCCTGGGGTTGGACAGAGCGTCTTCACTGAAGCTTTCTTT. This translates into CASSPGVGQSVFTEAFF.